This entry lists 3 T cell receptor beta chains sequenced from one sample in a study of radiation and T cells in renal cell carcinoma. Here immunoSEQ multiplex PCR was the method, and the copy in TCRdb shows in-frame clones only, minus some. The table lists approximately 150,000 clones, about 88% of them singletons. Documented time point: baseline pretreatment blood. Treatment described: 15 Gy SBRT to primary tumor, nephrectomy 4 weeks later. The sample was blood, taken from a patient whose treatment included radiotherapy and nephrectomy. Receptor source: a woman aged 70-85 years with renal cell carcinoma.

V usage is TRBV4-1 and J usage is TRBJ1-4; 10 nucleotides align to TRBD1. The CDR3 runs 18 residues. The V and J ends lost 3 bases and 0 bases, in that order; junction bases with no gene match: 7. The germline V gene encodes CDR1 MGHRA and CDR2 YSYEKL. Written as DNA, the CDR3 is TGCGCCAGCAGCCAGGGAAGCGGGACAGGGGCAACTAATGAAAAACTGTTTTTT. Its protein is CASSQGSGTGATNEKLFF.

The genes are TRBV5-1 and TRBJ2-2; D gene uncertain. V gave up 0 bases and J gave up 0 bases, with 3 bases separating them. This CDR3 region has 14 residues. Germline V gene lookup returns CDR1 SGHRS and CDR2 YFSETQ. CDR3: CASSLAANTGELFF. CDR3 DNA: TGCGCCAGCAGCTTGGCAGCGAACACCGGGGAGCTGTTTTTT.

This chain uses TRBV15 with TRBJ1-4; D is possibly TRBD1 (5 bases). Trimming stripped 1 base from V and 8 bases from J, with 11 bases between. Germline CDR1 LNHNV, CDR2 YYDKDF (reference sequence). This CDR3 spans 14 amino acids. CDR3 bases: TGTGCCACCAGCAGAGCAGGGTTTGGGGAAAAACTGTTTTTT. Its translation is CATSRAGFGEKLFF.